The 21 T cell receptor beta chains below all came from one sample that was sequenced in a study of blood T cells in healthy people across ages. It was with a sample-barcoded 5' primer and a J-beta primer mix that a second PCR of about 7 to 12 cycles was run. TCRdb re-called the 5' RACE reads with MiXCR, one entry per CDR3 protein. Among some 880,000 distinct CDR3 sequences listed, 36% were seen once. Sequences were obtained from blood. The receptors here all came from a man between 18 and 35 years old in good health.

About this clonotype: This may arise from a read error, as a much more abundant clone is one base away. The CDR3 here is CATSSSRVWQYF. The CDR3 region has the DNA TGTGCCACCAGCAGTTCTAGGGTGTGGCAGTATTTT. The chain joins TRBV15 to TRBJ2-3; D unresolved. Germline-derived CDR1 and CDR2 are LNHNV and YYDKDF (reference sequence). The CDR3 consists of 12 residues. The V and J ends lost 3 bases and 11 bases respectively, with 12 bases between them.

In this sample, this clonotype turned up a few times. The rearrangement uses TRBV12-3 or TRBV12-4 and TRBJ2-2; D may be TRBD2 (6 bases). The CDR3 runs to 12 residues. V dropped 5 bases and J dropped 5 bases, with 6 bases sitting between them. The CDR3 nucleotides read TGTGCCAGCAGTCGGGAGACCGGGGAGCTGTTTTTT. Its translation is CASSRETGELFF.

This clonotype was seen at least ten times. The V call is TRBV5-1, the J call TRBJ1-2, with 7 bases aligning to TRBD1. The CDR3 is 13 residues long. V was clipped by 7 bases and J by 3 bases; unmatched bases: 6. CDR1 and CDR2 (germline): SGHRS, YFSETQ. CDR3 DNA sequence: TGCGCCAGCTCAACCGGGACAGACTATGGCTACACCTTC. It yields the protein CASSTGTDYGYTF. The whole variable domain, filled in from reference TRBV5-1 and TRBJ1-2, reads KAGVTQTPRYLIKTRGQQVTLSCSPISGHRSVSWYQQTPGQGLQFLFEYFSETQRNKGNFPGRFSGRQFSNSRSEMNVSTLELGDSALYLCASSTGTDYGYTFGSGTRLTVV.

This clonotype came up a few times. The chain carries TRBV4-3 and TRBJ2-4, with unresolved D. The V end was cut by 4 bases, the J end by 0 bases, with 16 bases between. Germline lookup yields CDR1 LGHNA and CDR2 YSLEER. The CDR3 sequence is 17 residues long. CDR3 region: CASSPHQWEVAKNIQYF. CDR3 DNA sequence: TGCGCCAGCAGCCCCCACCAGTGGGAAGTAGCCAAAAACATTCAGTACTTC.

The V gene is TRBV15, the J gene TRBJ1-1; D gene ambiguous. The CDR3 totals 15 residues. The V and J ends lost 0 bases and 2 bases respectively, with 10 bases between them. CDR1 and CDR2 (germline): LNHNV, YYDKDF (reference sequence). The CDR3 spells CATSRDRYSNTEAFF. The CDR3 coding sequence is TGTGCCACCAGCAGAGATCGGTACAGCAACACTGAAGCTTTCTTT.

This clonotype was detected only a few times. The gene calls are TRBV20-1 and TRBJ2-3, with 9 bases lining up with TRBD1. The CDR3 extends over 15 amino acids. The J segment lost 2 bases and the V segment lost 1 base, leaving 4 bases of the junction unmatched. CDR1 is DFQATT and CDR2 is SNEGSKA in the germline V gene (reference sequence). In DNA form, the CDR3 reads TGCAGTGCTAGAGTACAGGGGGCGCACACAGATACGCAGTATTTT. Encoded protein: CSARVQGAHTDTQYF.

This clonotype occurred a few times. The V and J genes are TRBV4-3 and TRBJ1-1, with D possibly TRBD1 on 5 matching bases. V gave up 4 bases and J gave up 1 base, with 10 bases separating them. Germline values: CDR1 LGHNA, CDR2 YSLEER. This CDR3 is built from 14 residues. The CDR3 coding sequence is TGCGCCAGCAGCCGCGTGGGGGAGAACACTGAAGCTTTCTTT. Translation gives CASSRVGENTEAFF.

The chain is built from TRBV7-8 and TRBJ2-1; the D gene is possibly TRBD2 (7 bases). Germline V gene lookup returns CDR1 SGHVS and CDR2 FQNEAQ. The V end lost 1 base, the J end lost 8 bases, and 15 bases lay between the germline ends. The CDR3 runs to 15 residues. In DNA, the CDR3 is TGTGCCAGCAGCTTAGAACGGGGGGCCTCCCATGAGCAGTTCTTC. Amino acids: CASSLERGASHEQFF.

This clonotype was counted only a few times. The rearrangement links TRBV5-5 to TRBJ2-3; D is unclear. V was pared by 0 bases and J by 2 bases, with 13 bases between. The CDR3 sequence is 16 residues long. Germline V gives CDR1 SGHKS, CDR2 YYEKEE (reference sequence). The CDR3 spells CASSLGVNSHTDTQYF. The CDR3 nucleotides read TGTGCCAGCAGCTTGGGAGTTAACTCCCACACAGATACGCAGTATTTT.

This CDR3 is CASSRTGGAYGSPLHF. The CDR3 DNA reads as TGTGCCAGCAGTCGAACAGGGGGCGCATACGGGTCACCCCTCCACTTT. The V call is TRBV12-3 or TRBV12-4, the J call TRBJ1-6, with 9 bases identical to TRBD1. CDR3 length: 16 residues. With V trimmed by 5 bases and J by 10 bases, 12 bases remained unmatched.

This clonotype was observed a handful of times. The chain employs TRBV20-1 and TRBJ2-1; D gene ambiguous. V dropped 1 base and J dropped 5 bases, with 9 bases sitting between them. Germline CDR1 DFQATT, CDR2 SNEGSKA (reference sequence). The CDR3 contains 13 residues. CDR3 DNA sequence: TGCAGTGCTAGAGCTGGCCAGAACAATGAGCAGTTCTTC. This encodes CSARAGQNNEQFF.

CDR3 amino acids: CASSNPDSLGEKLFF. The CDR3 DNA reads TGTGCCAGCAGCAATCCGGACAGTTTGGGTGAAAAACTGTTTTTT. The gene calls are TRBV6-5 and TRBJ1-4; D perhaps matches TRBD1 (6 bases). Germline values: CDR1 MNHEY, CDR2 SVGAGI. The length of the CDR3 is 15 residues. The ends were cut back, 6 bases at V and 7 bases at J, with 18 bases in the middle.

The chain is built from TRBV9 and TRBJ2-1, with 7 bases identical to TRBD1. V shed 4 bases, J shed 13 bases, and the junction held 11 bases outside the gene matches. The CDR3 is made up of 13 amino acids. From germline, CDR1 is SGDLS and CDR2 YYNGEE. CDR3 DNA sequence: TGTGCCAGCAGCCCCGGGGACAGCAGAGGTCAGTTCTTC. Its protein is CASSPGDSRGQFF.

V usage is TRBV20-1 and J usage is TRBJ2-5; 11 nucleotides agree with TRBD2. Germline CDR1 DFQATT, CDR2 SNEGSKA (reference sequence). The CDR3 totals 16 residues. Germline trimming cut 6 bases from V and 9 bases from J; bases unmatched to any gene: 18. CDR3: CSAVGTSGYTQEAQYF. The CDR3 nucleotides are TGCAGTGCAGTCGGGACTAGCGGATATACTCAGGAGGCCCAGTACTTC.

This clonotype was seen ten or more times. This chain joins TRBV7-2 and TRBJ2-7; D uncertain. This CDR3 comprises 13 residues. V lost 5 bases, J lost 2 bases, and 10 bases lay in between. CDR1 and CDR2 (germline): SGHTA, FQGNSA. CDR3 in amino acids: CASSPVRAYEQYF. CDR3 sequence (DNA): TGTGCCAGCAGCCCCGTCCGGGCCTACGAGCAGTACTTC.

This clonotype has ten or more counts. The V gene is TRBV12-3 or TRBV12-4, the J gene TRBJ1-2; unclear D gene. Trimming took 3 bases from V and 6 from J, leaving 11 bases between them. The CDR3 extends over 13 amino acids. As DNA, the CDR3 is TGTGCCAGCAGTTTGGGGAAGGGAGATGGCTACACCTTC. It codes for CASSLGKGDGYTF.

The chain couples TRBV7-2 to TRBJ1-5; TRBD1 agrees at 10 bases. The ends lost 3 bases at V and 4 bases at J; junction bases unmatched: 3. There are 15 residues in the CDR3. The V gene's germline CDR1 is SGHTA and CDR2 FQGNSA. The CDR3 bases are TGTGCCAGCAGCTTTGGGACAGGGGTAAATCAGCCCCAGCATTTT. It is translated as CASSFGTGVNQPQHF.

The chain is built from TRBV20-1 and TRBJ2-1, with TRBD2 matching over 11 bases. Germline values: CDR1 DFQATT, CDR2 SNEGSKA (reference sequence). The CDR3 sequence is 18 residues long. Trimming took 0 bases from V and 3 from J; bases not matched to a gene: 10. The CDR3 DNA is TGCAGTGCTAGAGAAGGCCAGACTAGCGGGGTGAACTACAATGAGCAGTTCTTC. It encodes CSAREGQTSGVNYNEQFF.

This clonotype showed up just a few times. This sequence joins TRBV5-1 and TRBJ1-1; D unresolved. Germline assignment: CDR1 SGHRS and CDR2 YFSETQ. The CDR3 consists of 16 residues. V gave up 0 bases and J gave up 0 bases, with 12 bases separating them. This chain's CDR3 is CASSLDGGRMNTEAFF. The CDR3 coding sequence is TGCGCCAGCAGCTTGGATGGAGGGCGAATGAACACTGAAGCTTTCTTT.

This clonotype was detected only a few times. The rearrangement joins TRBV5-4 to TRBJ2-3; 7 bases match TRBD1. Germline V lookup: CDR1 SGHNT, CDR2 YYREEE (reference sequence). The CDR3 is 17 amino acids. Trimming at V came to 2 bases and at J to 0 bases, leaving 9 bases not matched to a gene. The CDR3 is CASSFGTGAYSTDTQYF. The CDR3 nucleotides are TGTGCCAGCAGCTTTGGTACAGGGGCCTACAGCACAGATACGCAGTATTTT.

Concerning this clonotype: The junction differs from germline at one of its ends, possibly a read error. This sequence joins TRBV9 and TRBJ1-2; TRBD1 is a possible D gene (5 bases). This CDR3 is built from 15 residues. Germline lookup yields CDR1 SGDLS and CDR2 YYNGEE. CDR3 amino acids: CASSAPLQGPYDYTF. The CDR3 region has the DNA TGTGCCAGCAGCGCCCCTTTGCAGGGACCCTATGACTACACCTTC.